This entry lists 20 T cell receptor beta chains sequenced from one sample in a study of blood T cells in healthy people across ages. Through a sample-barcoded 5' primer and a J-beta primer mix, a second PCR was run for roughly 7 to 12 cycles. TCRdb itself ran the 5' RACE reads through MiXCR, one entry per CDR3 protein. The table has about 1.1 million distinct CDR3 sequences, about two fifths seen once. Sequenced: blood. These receptors were obtained from a man aged 18 to 29 in good health.

This sequence joins TRBV6-5 and TRBJ2-1; D may be TRBD1 or TRBD2 (6 bases each). The CDR3 is 12 residues long. V was trimmed by 6 bases and J by 8 bases, leaving 11 bases between them. The V gene's germline CDR1 is MNHEY and CDR2 SVGAGI. The CDR3 loop is CASRYGGHEQFF. CDR3 nucleotides: TGTGCCAGCAGGTACGGGGGCCATGAGCAGTTCTTC.

J is TRBJ1-2 and V is TRBV20-1; the D gene is possibly TRBD1 (5 bases). Trimming pared 3 bases from V and 4 bases from J, leaving 21 bases between. There are 16 residues in the CDR3. CDR1 is DFQATT, CDR2 SNEGSKA, per germline (reference sequence). This CDR3 reads CSASPTVTGGTYGYTF. The DNA of the CDR3 is TGCAGTGCTAGCCCGACCGTAACCGGGGGGACCTATGGCTACACCTTC.

This clonotype occurred a few times. The chain uses TRBV10-3 and TRBJ1-5; no clear D. This CDR3 has 13 residues. In germline, CDR1 is ENHRY, CDR2 SYGVKD. V gave up 11 bases and J gave up 2 bases, with 13 bases separating them. The CDR3 here is CAAGPSGNQPQHF. CDR3 nucleotide sequence: TGTGCCGCCGGCCCCAGCGGCAATCAGCCCCAGCATTTT.

The CDR3 loop reads CASSQDWSGNEQFF. In DNA, the CDR3 is TGCGCCAGCAGCCAAGATTGGTCGGGGAATGAGCAGTTCTTC. The genes are TRBV4-3 and TRBJ2-1; D might be TRBD2 (5 bases). V lost 0 bases and J lost 7, with 10 bases in between. The CDR3 is made up of 14 amino acids. The V gene's germline CDR1 is LGHNA and CDR2 YSLEER.

This clonotype was found a few times. Germline and junction disagree at one end, which may indicate a read error. The chain uses TRBV12-3 or TRBV12-4 and TRBJ2-3; no definite D call. The CDR3 totals 14 residues. The CDR3 is CASSLRMGTDTQYF. CDR3 DNA sequence: TGTGCCAGCAGTTTGAGGATGGGCACAGATACGCAATATTTT.

This sequence joins TRBV5-1 and TRBJ2-1, with a weak D call TRBD2 (5 bases). Germline CDR1 reads SGHRS; CDR2 reads YFSETQ. This CDR3 region has 14 residues. The V gene lost 4 bases and the J gene lost 2 bases, with 10 bases spanning the gap. CDR3 in DNA: TGCGCCAGCAGCCCGGACTTAACCTACAATGAGCAGTTCTTC. It translates to CASSPDLTYNEQFF.

This clonotype was found a few times. The V and J genes are TRBV20-1 and TRBJ1-1; D not certain. Deletions cut 3 bases from V and 4 bases from J, with 12 bases between. CDR1 DFQATT and CDR2 SNEGSKA come from the germline V gene (reference sequence). CDR3 size: 13 residues. The CDR3 region has the DNA TGCAGTGCTAGTAACTGGGAAGGCACTGAAGCTTTCTTT. Protein product: CSASNWEGTEAFF.

CDR3 protein: CAWSPGGNQPQHF. CDR3 bases: TGTGCCTGGTCCCCGGGGGGGAATCAGCCCCAGCATTTT. The genes are TRBV30 and TRBJ1-5, with D possibly matching TRBD1 (5 bases). Germline CDR1 GTSNPN, CDR2 SVGIG (reference sequence). The CDR3 runs 13 residues. Trimming pared 5 bases from V and 4 bases from J, leaving 12 bases between.

The rearrangement uses TRBV21-1 and TRBJ2-3. TRBV21-1 is designated a pseudogene. This CDR3 region has 12 residues. CDR3 region: CASSKSDLTQYF. CDR3 DNA: TGTGCCAGCAGCAAATCTGATTTAACGCAGTATTTT.

The chain is built from TRBV10-3 and TRBJ2-1; D ambiguous. Trimming removed 3 bases from V and 0 bases from J, with 12 bases in between. CDR3 length equals 16 residues. Germline CDR1 and CDR2: ENHRY and SYGVKD. The CDR3: CAISDTVASSYNEQFF. CDR3 DNA: TGTGCCATCAGTGATACAGTGGCTAGCTCCTACAATGAGCAGTTCTTC.

V is TRBV5-1 and J is TRBJ2-1; 10 bases line up with TRBD2. Germline CDR1 and CDR2: SGHRS and YFSETQ. V lost 2 bases to trimming and J lost 7 bases; unmatched junction nucleotides: 6. The CDR3 contains 15 residues. DNA of the CDR3: TGCGCCAGCAGCTTCAGCGGGGGGGCTTTAAATGAGCAGTTCTTC. Protein sequence: CASSFSGGALNEQFF.

This clonotype was found a few times. V and J are TRBV11-2 and TRBJ2-7, with 11 positions matching TRBD2. Trimming removed 5 bases from V and 3 bases from J; junction bases left unmatched: 9. This CDR3 spans 16 amino acids. Looked up from germline, CDR1 is SGHAT and CDR2 is FQNNGV. The CDR3 bases are TGTGCCAGCAGCCTTAAACTAGCGGGGGACTTCTACGAGCAGTACTTC. Amino acid sequence: CASSLKLAGDFYEQYF.

In this sample, this clonotype turned up once. J is TRBJ1-6 and V is TRBV6-6; TRBD1 might be the D (6 bases). The CDR3 totals 16 residues. Germline V gene sequence: CDR1 MNHNY, CDR2 SVGAGI (reference sequence). The V and J ends lost 2 bases and 3 bases respectively, with 11 bases between them. CDR3 in amino acids: CASSYSLQGYNSPLHF. CDR3 DNA sequence: TGTGCCAGCAGTTACAGTTTACAGGGCTATAATTCACCCCTCCACTTT.

V is TRBV12-3 or TRBV12-4 and J is TRBJ1-2, with D perhaps matching TRBD1 (6 bases). V was clipped by 6 bases and J by 4 bases, with 18 bases between them. The CDR3 is 15 amino acids. The CDR3 bases are TGTGCCAGCAGACCCACAGGGAACCTGGCCTATGGCTACACCTTC. Protein sequence: CASRPTGNLAYGYTF.

This sequence joins TRBV28 and TRBJ2-1; D possibly corresponds to TRBD1 (6 bases). The V gene's germline CDR1 is MDHEN and CDR2 SYDVKM. This CDR3 spans 16 amino acids. V was shortened by 7 bases and J by 6 bases, with 22 bases between the two germline ends. DNA of the CDR3: TGTGCCAGCAATAATCCGAACAGGGTTTCCCGCAATGAGCAGTTCTTC. Encoded protein: CASNNPNRVSRNEQFF.

This clonotype occurred many times. The chain has TRBV7-9 and TRBJ1-2; D perhaps matches TRBD1 (5 bases). This CDR3 region has 18 residues. V shed 1 base and J shed 2 bases, with 20 bases lying between them. Germline V gene sequence: CDR1 SEHNR, CDR2 FQNEAQ (reference sequence). The DNA of the CDR3 is TGTGCCAGCAGCTTAGGTCGCGTGGGACCGAGGAGGAACTATGGCTACACCTTC. Protein sequence: CASSLGRVGPRRNYGYTF.

The chain couples TRBV7-2 to TRBJ2-3; TRBD2 might be the D (5 bases). CDR1 is SGHTA and CDR2 is FQGNSA in the germline V gene. The CDR3 contains 14 residues. V dropped 2 bases and J dropped 6 bases, with 12 bases sitting between them. CDR3 residues: CASSLSVSGDTQYF. Written as DNA, the CDR3 is TGTGCCAGCAGCTTAAGTGTCAGCGGCGATACGCAGTATTTT.

V and J are TRBV5-1 and TRBJ1-4; D is possibly TRBD1 (6 bases). Looked up from germline, CDR1 is SGHRS and CDR2 is YFSETQ. This CDR3 has 15 amino acids. Trimming took off 2 bases at V and 5 bases at J, with 13 bases between the two ends. The CDR3 nucleotides are TGCGCCAGCAGCTTTCGGGGGCGGGAAAATGAAAAACTGTTTTTT. Translation: CASSFRGRENEKLFF.

This sequence joins TRBV20-1 and TRBJ2-5, with 8 nucleotides matching TRBD2. This CDR3 region has 15 residues. Germline trimming cut 3 bases from V and 2 bases from J; bases unmatched to any gene: 8. The germline V gene has CDR1 DFQATT and CDR2 SNEGSKA (reference sequence). The CDR3 sequence: CSARGTRGGQETQYF. In DNA, the CDR3 is TGCAGTGCTAGGGGTACTCGGGGGGGACAAGAGACCCAGTACTTC.

This chain joins TRBV7-2 and TRBJ2-3, with D possibly being TRBD2 (5 bases). V shed 2 bases and J shed 14 bases, with 11 bases lying between them. The CDR3 has 11 residues. Germline CDR1 and CDR2: SGHTA and FQGNSA. The CDR3 is CASSLKRAWYF. The CDR3 region has the DNA TGTGCCAGCAGCTTAAAGAGGGCTTGGTATTTT.